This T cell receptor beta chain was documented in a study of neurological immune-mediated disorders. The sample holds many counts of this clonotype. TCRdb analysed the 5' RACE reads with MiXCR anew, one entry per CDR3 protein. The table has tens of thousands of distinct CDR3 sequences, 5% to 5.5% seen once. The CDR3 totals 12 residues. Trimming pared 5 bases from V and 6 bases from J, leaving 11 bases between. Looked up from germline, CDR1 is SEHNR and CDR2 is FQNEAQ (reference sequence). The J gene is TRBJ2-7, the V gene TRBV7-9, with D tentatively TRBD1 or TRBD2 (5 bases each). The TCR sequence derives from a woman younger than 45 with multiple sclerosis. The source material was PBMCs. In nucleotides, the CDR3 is TGTGCCAGCAGCCCCGGGGCACCCGAGCAGTACTTC. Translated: CASSPGAPEQYF.